The clone carrying this T cell receptor beta chain was seen many times. The data originate from a study of blood T cell repertoires in COVID-19. The V gene end was trimmed by 6 bases and the J gene end by 1 base; junction bases not matched to a gene: 9. CDR1 and CDR2 (germline): MNHEY, SVGAGI. The CDR3 runs 15 residues. Profiled with immunoSEQ multiplex PCR; TCRdb holds only in-frame clones, not every one. The data contain approximately 250,000 clones, roughly 86% of them seen just once; the ten biggest clones take up roughly 1.6%. J is TRBJ2-7 and V is TRBV6-5; TRBD1 matches at 7 bases. The sample was peripheral blood. The TCR was taken from a woman in her fifties or sixties who had recovered from COVID-19. CDR3 residues: CASRLTGYLSYEQYF. In DNA form, the CDR3 reads TGTGCCAGCAGGCTGACAGGGTATCTTTCCTACGAGCAGTACTTC.